The rows below give T cell receptor beta chains drawn from one sample of a study of T cells after yellow fever vaccination. TCRdb recomputed calls from the 5' RACE reads with MiXCR, one row per CDR3 protein. The repertoire consists of roughly 150,000 distinct CDR3 sequences, with about 7% occurring once and the leading ten covering 0.55% to 0.7%. The specimen was CD4+ T cells sorted from PBMCs, collected 10 days after the yellow fever booster vaccination. All receptors derive from a man aged 25 to 40 who received the YFV17D yellow fever vaccine. The CDR3 runs from the conserved cysteine through the conserved F or W. Each record gives: D gene, clone size, J gene, V gene, CDR3 protein, CDR3 DNA. A D gene is named only where the DNA matches it firmly. A clone size is listed for some rows: how often the clone was seen (once, few, many), or a class if it is expanded.

- | few | TRBJ2-3 | TRBV7-2 | CASSLLGQGSDTQYF | TGTGCCAGCAGCTTATTGGGGCAGGGGTCTGATACGCAGTATTTT
- | few | TRBJ2-3 | TRBV5-4 | CASSFMADPSTDTQYF | TGTGCCAGCAGCTTTATGGCAGACCCTAGCACAGATACGCAGTATTTT
- | many | TRBJ2-5 | TRBV7-8 | CASSEGPQETQYF | TGTGCCAGCAGCGAGGGACCCCAAGAGACCCAGTACTTC
- | - | TRBJ1-1 | TRBV20-1 | CSALRDGNTEAFF | TGCAGTGCGCTCCGGGACGGGAACACTGAAGCTTTCTTT
- | many | TRBJ1-1 | TRBV29-1 | CSVAGRFMNTEAFF | TGCAGCGTTGCCGGACGCTTCATGAACACTGAAGCTTTCTTT
- | many | TRBJ1-6 | TRBV27 | CASSLSGGDSPLHF | TGTGCCAGCAGTTTATCGGGTGGGGATTCACCCCTCCACTTT
- | many | TRBJ2-1 | TRBV7-2 | CASSELGGKLFEQFF | TGTGCCAGCAGCGAACTGGGCGGGAAGTTATTTGAGCAGTTCTTC
TRBD2 | many | TRBJ2-1 | TRBV6-2/TRBV6-3 | CASSWGGLAGGNEQFF | TGTGCCAGCAGTTGGGGGGGACTAGCGGGGGGGAATGAGCAGTTCTTC
TRBD1 | many | TRBJ1-5 | TRBV12-3/TRBV12-4 | CASSSGGQPQHF | TGTGCCAGCAGCTCAGGGGGACAGCCCCAGCATTTT
TRBD1 | - | TRBJ1-2 | TRBV3-1 | CASSPSGTGADYGYTF | TGTGCCAGCAGCCCGTCGGGGACAGGGGCGGACTATGGCTACACCTTC
TRBD2 | many | TRBJ2-1 | TRBV29-1 | CSVAPLADLYNEQFF | TGCAGCGTTGCGCCACTAGCGGACCTCTACAATGAGCAGTTCTTC
TRBD2 | many | TRBJ2-1 | TRBV12-3/TRBV12-4 | CASSLSSGISSYNEQFF | TGTGCCAGCAGCCTTTCTAGCGGGATCAGCTCCTACAATGAGCAGTTCTTC
TRBD2 | many | TRBJ2-3 | TRBV7-2 | CASTQAGVTDTQYF | TGTGCCAGCACCCAAGCGGGGGTCACAGATACGCAGTATTTT
TRBD1 | - | TRBJ2-2 | TRBV5-1 | CASETGQGNGELFF | TGCGCCAGCGAGACCGGACAGGGAAACGGGGAGCTGTTTTTT
- | many | TRBJ2-5 | TRBV20-1 | CSASFVAETQYF | TGCAGTGCTAGTTTCGTTGCGGAGACCCAGTACTTC